The present entry profiles one T cell receptor beta chain with its context. The antigen it recognizes is unknown. One junction end does not reproduce the germline sequence, and a read error may be involved. Preparation of the library involved PCR. Instrument on record: Illumina HiSeq 2500. Molecular barcoding was employed in the preparation of TCR libraries, with unique molecular identifiers being used to normalize TCRbeta repertoire quantification. Through fastp at Q25 and MiXCR, TCRdb rebuilt clones from the public reads, retaining in-frame beta chains. Entries that share a CDR3 protein sequence are merged under the most common genes and DNA. The table for this sample lists 200,000 to 250,000 distinct CDR3 sequences; approximately 9% of them were counted only once. 5% to 7% of the sample lies in the top ten. The data belong to a study of T-cell reconstitution after alpha-beta-depleted transplantation in children (dated by TCRdb to about 2016). A note on the overall study: T-cell immune reconstitution after TCRalphabeta/CD19-depleted allogeneic hematopoietic cell transplantation in children was quantitatively tracked in the study by means of TCR repertoire profiling.

The CDR3 spans 13 residues, from the cysteine through the phenylalanine. The read is trimmed to its CDR3 DNA, 39 bases read in frame from base 1. For CDR1 and CDR2, the germline V gene lists SQVTM and ANQGSEA. This chain is built from TRBV29-1 and TRBJ1-2; the D gene identity is not certain. The sequenced sample was PBMCs from the stem cell graft donor, obtained from the stem cell graft. The sequence derives from a human donor who donated a stem cell graft to a child with acute lymphoblastic leukemia. The nucleotides read TGCAGCGCTGAATTGACGGGGAACTATGGCTACACCTTC. This sequence encodes CSAELTGNYGYTF.